Following are 9 T cell receptor beta chains from one sample sequenced in a study of long-term antiretroviral therapy in people with HIV (dated by TCRdb to the early 2020s). The immunoSEQ hsTCRB v3.0 assay was used at survey level resolution to sequence the TRB variable region. In its TCRdb copy, this immuneACCESS table keeps in-frame sequences only and misses some clones. Where compared with another copy, unresolved V genes explain less than half of these, and the others have no known cause. The table for this sample lists 20,000 to 30,000 clones; roughly 84% of them were counted only once. Of the sample, approximately 2.5% is held by the ten largest clones. Source: unsorted PBMCs, taken 3 years after starting antiretroviral therapy. These receptors all come from a man in his fifties or sixties with HIV.

V and J are TRBV6-1 and TRBJ1-6; no definite D call. This CDR3 region has 19 residues. Germline CDR1 MNHNS, CDR2 SASEGT. V was cut by 4 bases and J by 0 bases, with 19 bases left in between. The CDR3 region has the DNA TGTGCCAGCAGTGGCACCATCGCCGGGGAAACCTCCTATAATTCACCCCTCCACTTT. It translates to CASSGTIAGETSYNSPLHF.

The table lists this clone with a few counts. The chain combines TRBV7-9 with TRBJ2-7; D not resolved. Trimming left V 5 bases short and J 2 bases short, with 13 bases between. The CDR3 has 14 amino acids. CDR1 is SEHNR, CDR2 FQNEAQ, per germline (reference sequence). For the CDR3, the DNA is TGTGCCAGCAGCCCCCCTCCGCCGCCCTACGAGCAGTACTTC. It encodes CASSPPPPPYEQYF.

The chain uses TRBV19 and TRBJ1-2, with a weak D call TRBD1 (5 bases). V was pared by 3 bases and J by 2 bases, with 10 bases between. Germline V CDR1 and CDR2: LNHDA, SQIVND (reference sequence). This CDR3 region has 14 residues. CDR3 in DNA: TGTGCCAGTAGTATGGGGCGACAGAACTATGGCTACACCTTC. Protein product: CASSMGRQNYGYTF.

CDR3 region: CASSLSGTGSEAFF. The DNA for the CDR3 is TGTGCCAGCAGCTTATCTGGGACCGGGTCTGAAGCTTTCTTT. This rearrangement joins TRBV7-2 to TRBJ1-1; D may be TRBD1 (5 bases). Between the trimmed V and J ends, which lost 2 bases and 6 bases, there was a span of 13 bases. This CDR3 comprises 14 residues. Germline CDR1 is SGHTA and CDR2 is FQGNSA.

The chain has TRBV28 and TRBJ2-1; D is possibly TRBD1 (6 bases). Trimming took off 5 bases at V and 9 bases at J, with 8 bases between the two ends. Germline assignment: CDR1 MDHEN and CDR2 SYDVKM. This CDR3 region has 11 residues. The CDR3 DNA sequence: TGTGCCAGCAGTCGCAGGGGTGAGCAGTTCTTC. Amino acids: CASSRRGEQFF. Full variable domain (remainder filled in from reference TRBV28 and TRBJ2-1): DVKVTQSSRYLVKRTGEKVFLECVQDMDHENMFWYRQDPGLGLRLIYFSYDVKMKEKGDIPEGYSVSREKKERFSLILESASTNQTSMYLCASSRRGEQFFGPGTRLTVL.

The rearrangement uses TRBV6-5 and TRBJ2-1, with D hard to call. The CDR3 has 15 amino acids. Per germline, CDR1 MNHEY and CDR2 SVGAGI. V lost 1 base and J 5 bases, leaving 12 bases between the germline ends. The CDR3 DNA follows: TGTGCCAGCAGTTACTTCGGTTCTGTAAACAATGAGCAGTTCTTC. Translating gives CASSYFGSVNNEQFF.

The chain carries TRBV7-2 and TRBJ2-1; tentatively, D is TRBD2 (5 bases). The CDR3 has 15 residues. V lost 5 bases and J lost 5, with 16 bases in between. From germline, CDR1 is SGHTA and CDR2 FQGNSA. CDR3 region: CASSRKSGEDNEQFF. The CDR3 nucleotides are TGTGCCAGCAGCCGTAAATCCGGGGAAGACAATGAGCAGTTCTTC. The full variable domain, with the rest looked up from reference TRBV7-2 and TRBJ2-1, is GAGVSQSPSNKVTEKGKDVELRCDPISGHTALYWYRQSLGQGLEFLIYFQGNSAPDKSGLPSDRFSAERTGGSVSTLTIQRTQQEDSAVYLCASSRKSGEDNEQFFGPGTRLTVL.

V is TRBV19 and J is TRBJ1-1; TRBD1 might be the D (5 bases). This CDR3 region has 13 residues. V shed 1 base and J shed 2 bases, with 5 bases lying between them. Germline CDR1 and CDR2: LNHDA and SQIVND (reference sequence). The CDR3 sequence: CASSIGDNTEAFF. Written as DNA, the CDR3 is TGTGCCAGTAGTATAGGGGACAACACTGAAGCTTTCTTT.

This chain links TRBV10-3 with TRBJ1-1, with D uncertain. The V gene lost 4 bases and the J gene lost 0 bases, with 12 bases spanning the gap. The V gene's germline CDR1 is ENHRY and CDR2 SYGVKD. The CDR3 length is 15 residues. CDR3 in DNA: TGTGCCATCAGTGGATGGGGTGGAATGAACACTGAAGCTTTCTTT. It encodes CAISGWGGMNTEAFF.